This TCR beta chain was captured in a study of T-cell memory formation after mild COVID-19. For the study at large: Clustering of TCRs was largely donor specific.

Study-wide results and limits: Later expanders leaned CD4+, whereas day 15 to 85 contracting clones were balanced CD4/CD8.

Germline V CDR1 and CDR2: SGHVS, FQNEAQ. Between the trimmed V and J ends, which lost 7 bases and 1 base, there was a span of 11 bases. This CDR3 spans 13 amino acids. TCRdb re-derived calls from the 5' RACE reads in MiXCR, one entry per CDR3 protein. The repertoire holds under 400,000 distinct CDR3 sequences, under 30% seen once, with about 13% in the top ten. In the case of this clonotype: Its antigen is as yet unknown.

Material for sequencing was PBMCs or a T cell subset sorted from them (not recorded which). J is TRBJ2-7 and V is TRBV7-8, with TRBD1 as a possible D gene (6 bases). The source is an adult woman who had mild COVID-19 (a few samples of this study predate the infection). Cell type and time point are not known. The CDR3: CASNRDISYEQYF. CDR3 sequence (DNA): TGTGCCAGCAACCGGGACATTTCCTACGAGCAGTACTTC. The whole variable domain, filled in from reference TRBV7-8 and TRBJ2-7, reads GAGVSQSPRYKVAKRGQDVALRCDPISGHVSLFWYQQALGQGPEFLTYFQNEAQLDKSGLPSDRFFAERPEGSVSTLKIQRTQQEDSAVYLCASNRDISYEQYFGPGTRLTVT.